This TCR beta chain came from a study of human T cells and chemical hapten exposure. Looking at the study overall: Variability of per-sample TCR yields stemmed mainly from small differences in pooled library volume. Study-wide points: Donors had alopecia, so their immune response may differ from healthy people's.

As to time point: pre-sensitization, week 0. The treatment denotes: therapeutic diphenylcyclopropenone sensitization with weekly scalp DPC. TCRdb ran MiXCR on the RACE reads and lists one entry per CDR3 protein. This sample has under 400,000 distinct CDR3 sequences, with about 5.1% found just once. Only a few counts were recorded for this clonotype. Its antigen is still unknown. This receptor was taken from a woman in her forties or fifties with alopecia areata. Some clones in this sample may be carry-over from other donors' samples. Sample: whole blood, taken in connection with sensitization to the hapten diphenylcyclopropenone (DPC).

The CDR3 reads CASSKDGDTQYF. CDR3 sequence (DNA): TGTGCCAGCAGCAAAGACGGGGATACGCAGTATTTT. V usage is TRBV21-1 and J usage is TRBJ2-3. TRBV21-1 is classified as a pseudogene. The CDR3 totals 12 residues.